This T cell receptor beta chain was documented in a study of T cells in Graves' hyperthyroidism and ophthalmopathy. What was amplified from RNA transcripts were TCR beta CDR3 regions. The study used the HTBI primer set for a first-round RT-PCR of the TCR CDR3. TCRdb fed the multiplex PCR reads into MiXCR, producing one record per CDR3 protein. This table has over 250,000 distinct CDR3 sequences, approximately 13% appearing once. A NOSPECS grade of at least 4, a Clinical Activity Score of at least 3 and duration under 3 months were recorded in ophthalmopathy patients. Based on clinical symptoms, serum thyroxine and TRAb, thyroid ultrasound and orbital computed tomography, diagnoses were reached. The CDR3 loop spans 16 amino acids. The ends lost 2 bases at V and 4 bases at J; junction bases unmatched: 5. From germline, CDR1 is SGHAT and CDR2 FQNNGV. This clonotype was seen a few times.

This chain links TRBV11-2 with TRBJ2-5, with 12 bases identical to TRBD1. The sequencing input was blood. This clonotype was sampled from a woman in her forties with Graves' ophthalmopathy. The CDR3 DNA reads TGTGCCAGCAGCTTAAGGGGACAGGGGGCGCGAGAGACCCAGTACTTC. Protein sequence: CASSLRGQGARETQYF.